This T cell receptor (beta chain) was recorded in a study of CD8 T cells in ankylosing spondylitis. Whole-study findings and limits: Disease-linked clones reportedly showed significant enrichment in matched ankylosing spondylitis synovial fluid. Earlier studies detected some motif variants in reactive arthritis synovial fluid and blood. Ankylosing spondylitis blood appeared to be characterized by a TCR beta motif of about eight highly homologous variants. Clones linked to disease, bearing a CD8+ phenotype, were relatively rare in peripheral blood.

In germline, CDR1 is LGHNT, CDR2 FRNRAP. The CDR3 has 13 residues. J lost 4 bases, V lost 6 bases, and 4 bases had no gene match. In its sample, this clonotype was seen a few times. Its antigen is not identified. Libraries of TCR beta came from quantitative 5'-RACE with molecular barcodes. MiXCR was run by TCRdb on the 5' RACE reads, yielding one entry per CDR3 protein. This table has over 700,000 distinct CDR3 sequences, around 19% appearing once. Sample: blood, either unsorted or a sorted T cell fraction (not recorded which). The genes are TRBV12-5 and TRBJ1-1; 8 bases agree with TRBD1. The TCR originated in a male donor with ankylosing spondylitis. CDR3 DNA sequence: TGTGCTAGTGGGCGGACAGGGAGCACTGAAGCTTTCTTT. It yields the protein CASGRTGSTEAFF.